The 14 T cell receptor beta chains given below trace back to one sample, sequenced in a study of blood T cell repertoires in COVID-19 (TCRdb year 2020). The library was produced with the immunoSEQ multiplex PCR assay. Drawn from immuneACCESS, this table holds only the in-frame rearrangements with V and J called that TCRdb kept. Clones are partly lost; checked studies trace under half to an unresolved V gene and leave the rest unexplained. The sample contains over 55,000 clones, roughly 82% of them found a single time. Of the sample, 35% to 50% is held by the ten largest clones. The sequenced material came from peripheral blood. The receptors originated from a human donor in a cohort sampled during active COVID-19.

This chain's CDR3 is CASSLVANSAALHF. In DNA form, the CDR3 reads TGTGCCAGCAGCTTGGTCGCCAACTCGGCGGCCCTCCACTTT. The chain employs TRBV5-5 and TRBJ1-6; D not resolved. The germline gives CDR1 SGHKS, CDR2 YYEKEE (reference sequence). The CDR3 consists of 14 residues. Trimming shortened V by 0 bases and J by 14 bases, and 15 bases separated the two germline ends.

The rearrangement uses TRBV3-1 (or the pseudogene TRBV3-2) and TRBJ1-4; no firm D call. V dropped 2 bases and J dropped 8 bases, with 6 bases sitting between them. This CDR3 is built from 12 residues. Germline V gene data show CDR1 as LGHDT and CDR2 as YNNKEL (reference sequence). CDR3 coding DNA: TGTGCCAGCAGCCAATCGGGGGAAAAACTGTTTTTT. It encodes CASSQSGEKLFF.

The chain carries TRBV3-1 (or the pseudogene TRBV3-2) and TRBJ2-7, with 7 bases aligning to TRBD1. CDR3 length: 14 residues. V lost 1 base, J lost 5 bases, and 5 bases stayed unmatched. The V gene's germline CDR1 is LGHDT and CDR2 YNNKEL (reference sequence). Here the CDR3 reads CASSQAGQAHEQYF. CDR3 bases: TGTGCCAGCAGCCAAGCTGGACAGGCCCACGAGCAGTACTTC.

CDR3 sequence: CASSETGNTEAFF. The CDR3 DNA follows: TGTGCCAGCAGCGAAACAGGTAACACTGAAGCTTTCTTT. The rearrangement links TRBV11-3 to TRBJ1-1; the D gene is possibly TRBD1 (5 bases). The CDR3 consists of 13 residues. In germline, CDR1 is SGHNT, CDR2 YENEEA. V was clipped by 5 bases and J by 2 bases, with 9 bases between them.

The chain combines TRBV9 with TRBJ1-2; D call uncertain. Per the germline V gene, CDR1 is SGDLS and CDR2 is YYNGEE. Trimming took 4 bases from V and 0 from J, leaving 7 bases between them. The CDR3 contains 13 residues. The CDR3 protein is CASSTGPNYGYTF. The DNA for the CDR3 is TGTGCCAGCAGCACGGGTCCTAACTATGGCTACACCTTC.

The rearrangement joins TRBV24-1 to TRBJ2-5, with D possibly being TRBD1 (7 bases). V gave up 2 bases and J gave up 2 bases, with 17 bases separating them. There are 17 residues in the CDR3. Germline V CDR1 and CDR2: KGHDR, SFDVKD. This CDR3 reads CATSDYPQGGRQETQYF. As DNA, the CDR3 is TGTGCCACCAGTGATTATCCCCAGGGGGGACGACAAGAGACCCAGTACTTC.

This sequence joins TRBV5-4 and TRBJ1-3; 7 bases are a match to TRBD1. CDR3 size: 14 residues. The V gene's germline CDR1 is SGHNT and CDR2 YYREEE (reference sequence). The J segment lost 0 bases and the V segment lost 10 bases, leaving 7 bases of the junction unmatched. The CDR3 sequence: CALGAGGSGNTIYF. CDR3 nucleotides: TGTGCCTTAGGGGCAGGGGGCTCTGGAAACACCATATATTTT.

This sequence joins TRBV2 and TRBJ2-1, with D perhaps TRBD1 (5 bases). With 2 bases removed from V and 0 bases from J, the gap between germline ends came to 11 bases. In germline, CDR1 is SNHLY, CDR2 FYNNEI. This CDR3 comprises 16 residues. The CDR3 loop reads CASSERAGLSYNEQFF. CDR3 nucleotides: TGTGCCAGCAGTGAAAGGGCAGGGCTCTCCTACAATGAGCAGTTCTTC. Full variable domain (remainder filled in from reference TRBV2 and TRBJ2-1): EPEVTQTPSHQVTQMGQEVILRCVPISNHLYFYWYRQILGQKVEFLVSFYNNEISEKSEIFDDQFSVERPDGSNFTLKIRSTKLEDSAMYFCASSERAGLSYNEQFFGPGTRLTVL.

This clone was found a few times. The rearrangement links TRBV5-4 to TRBJ2-1, with D possibly TRBD2 on 5 matching bases. This CDR3 is built from 14 residues. Trimming took off 0 bases at V and 5 bases at J, with 9 bases between the two ends. Germline V gene lookup returns CDR1 SGHNT and CDR2 YYREEE (reference sequence). DNA for the CDR3: TGTGCCAGCAGCTTGGCTACGGGAAACAATGAGCAGTTCTTC. Protein: CASSLATGNNEQFF.

The chain is built from TRBV18 and TRBJ2-7, with 8 bases lining up with TRBD1. This CDR3 spans 13 amino acids. With V trimmed by 5 bases and J by 1 base, 1 base remained unmatched. Germline V gene sequence: CDR1 KGHSH, CDR2 LQKENI. The CDR3 sequence: CASSGQGSYEQYF. In DNA form, the CDR3 reads TGTGCCAGCTCAGGACAGGGTTCCTACGAGCAGTACTTC.

This clone was recorded once. The V gene is TRBV14, the J gene TRBJ2-5; D unresolved. V was clipped by 4 bases and J by 5 bases, with 20 bases between them. In germline, CDR1 is SGHDN, CDR2 FVKESK. This CDR3 spans 16 amino acids. CDR3 in DNA: TGTGCCAGCAGCCTCAGACAAGGCTTCCCGATCGAGACCCAGTACTTC. It encodes CASSLRQGFPIETQYF.

The J gene is TRBJ2-7, the V gene TRBV7-2, with 11 bases identical to TRBD2. Trimming at V came to 0 bases and at J to 12 bases, leaving 7 bases not matched to a gene. CDR1 is SGHTA, CDR2 FQGNSA, per germline. This CDR3 has 14 amino acids. The CDR3 nucleotides are TGTGCCAGCAGCTTAGCTCCACTAGCGGGGGCCAGGTACTTC. Protein sequence: CASSLAPLAGARYF.

The V call is TRBV3-1 (or the pseudogene TRBV3-2), the J call TRBJ2-7; 13 positions agree with TRBD2. The length of the CDR3 is 14 residues. Germline CDR1 and CDR2: LGHDT and YNNKEL (reference sequence). Trimming cost V 4 bases and J 5 bases; bases outside gene matches: 2. CDR3 bases: TGTGCCAGCAGCCCGGGACTAGCGGGGAACGAGCAGTACTTC. This codes for CASSPGLAGNEQYF.

The gene calls are TRBV5-1 and TRBJ1-2; D not certain. Germline V gene data show CDR1 as SGHRS and CDR2 as YFSETQ. V was clipped by 0 bases and J by 5 bases, with 11 bases between them. The CDR3 consists of 14 residues. Here the CDR3 reads CASSLEGVEYGYTF. The CDR3 DNA is TGCGCCAGCAGCTTGGAAGGTGTGGAGTATGGCTACACCTTC.